This T cell receptor beta chain originates from a study of shared clonotypes between healthy human individuals. In the case of this clone: Its antigen is not identified.

The assay used deep level. Sequencing used immunoSEQ multiplex PCR; TCRdb keeps in-frame clones, though not all of them. Of nearly 500,000 clones in the sample, over 60% were seen once. Study findings and constraints: Only blood underwent sampling, and tissue repertoires likely differ.

Healthy adults negative for HIV, lacking recent acute infections or vaccinations, served as donors. The CDR3 is 14 residues long. Trimming took off 4 bases at V and 1 base at J, with 11 bases between the two ends. Germline CDR1 SGHRS, CDR2 YFSETQ. The chain combines TRBV5-1 with TRBJ1-1, with D possibly TRBD1 on 6 matching bases. The receptor was isolated from a woman in her thirties or forties in good health. Some clones in this sample may be carry-over from other donors' samples. The sequenced sample was PBMCs. The CDR3 DNA is TGCGCCAGCAGCGCACGGGGACAGAACACTGAAGCTTTCTTT. Encoded protein: CASSARGQNTEAFF.